This record concerns one TCR beta chain sequence. This record comes from a study of breast tumors, draining lymph nodes, adjacent tissues. TCRdb re-called the multiplex PCR reads with MiXCR, one entry per CDR3 protein. The sample includes about 47,000 distinct CDR3 sequences, approximately 22% of them seen just once. The CDR3 consists of 13 residues. V gave up 2 bases and J gave up 1 base, with 5 bases separating them. V gene TRBV12-3 or TRBV12-4 combines with J gene TRBJ2-5; the D is unclear. The receptor's source is a female donor with breast cancer. Some clones in this sample may be carry-over from other donors' samples. Sequences were obtained from breast tumor tissue. Here the CDR3 DNA reads TGTGCCAGCAGTTTAAGCCCCCAAGAGACCCAGTACTTC. It translates to CASSLSPQETQYF.